Listed here are 21 T cell receptor beta chains from one sample, sequenced in a study of T cells in Graves' hyperthyroidism and ophthalmopathy. From RNA transcripts, TCR beta CDR3 regions were amplified. In the first-round RT-PCR of the TCR CDR3, the HTBI primer set was used. TCRdb used MiXCR to reprocess the multiplex PCR reads, holding one entry per CDR3 protein. Here the sample spans some 700,000 distinct CDR3 sequences, around 15% being singletons. Sequenced input: blood. These receptors all stem from a man aged 50 to 59 with Graves' hyperthyroidism.

The rearrangement joins TRBV20-1 to TRBJ2-5; TRBD2 matches at 10 bases. Germline V gives CDR1 DFQATT, CDR2 SNEGSKA (reference sequence). The CDR3 has 13 amino acids. V lost 4 bases, J lost 5 bases, and 4 bases stayed unmatched. The CDR3 sequence is CSATGTSDETQYF. The CDR3 DNA follows: TGCAGTGCTACCGGGACTAGCGATGAGACCCAGTACTTC.

This clonotype was seen ten or more times. The chain recombines TRBV28 with TRBJ2-2, with D perhaps matching TRBD2 (6 bases). Trimming shortened V by 10 bases and J by 6 bases, and 15 bases separated the two germline ends. The germline V gene encodes CDR1 MDHEN and CDR2 SYDVKM. The CDR3 totals 13 residues. Here the CDR3 reads CATRGGYPGELFF. CDR3 sequence (DNA): TGTGCCACCCGTGGAGGGTATCCCGGGGAGCTGTTTTTT.

This clonotype was seen at least ten times. This sequence joins TRBV12-3 or TRBV12-4 and TRBJ2-5; TRBD1 aligns across 7 bases. V lost 2 bases to trimming and J lost 5 bases; unmatched junction nucleotides: 8. The CDR3 totals 15 residues. The CDR3 coding sequence is TGTGCCAGCAGTTTATGGTGGCAGGGGGACGAGACCCAGTACTTC. Its protein is CASSLWWQGDETQYF.

This clonotype was counted at least ten times. V is TRBV3-1 and J is TRBJ2-1, with unresolved D. Germline CDR1 and CDR2: LGHDT and YNNKEL (reference sequence). This CDR3 comprises 17 residues. The V and J ends lost 0 bases and 0 bases respectively, with 12 bases between them. The CDR3 region is CASSQDLAESSYNEQFF. CDR3 in DNA: TGTGCCAGCAGCCAAGATCTGGCGGAGAGCTCCTACAATGAGCAGTTCTTC.

This clonotype appeared many times. The chain uses TRBV30 and TRBJ2-3; a weak D match, TRBD2 (6 bases). Trimming took 0 bases from V and 4 from J, leaving 17 bases between them. The length of the CDR3 is 16 residues. The germline V gene encodes CDR1 GTSNPN and CDR2 SVGIG (reference sequence). The CDR3 spells CAWSVSRQGGADTQYF. In DNA form, the CDR3 reads TGTGCCTGGAGTGTATCTCGGCAGGGAGGCGCAGATACGCAGTATTTT.

This clonotype came up a few times. The gene calls are TRBV6-2 or TRBV6-3 and TRBJ2-7; 7 bases align to TRBD1. V shed 0 bases and J 6 bases; nucleotides not matched to a gene: 5. The CDR3 covers 14 residues. Germline V gene data show CDR1 as MNHEY and CDR2 as SVGEGT. CDR3 sequence: CASSYSRTGREQYF. The CDR3 DNA follows: TGTGCCAGCAGTTACTCGAGGACAGGCCGCGAGCAGTACTTC.

The chain employs TRBV7-3 and TRBJ2-7; 16 nucleotides line up with TRBD2. The germline CDR1 and CDR2 sequences are SGHTA and FQGTGA. The V segment lost 3 bases and the J segment 4 bases; nucleotides outside the gene matches: 12. The CDR3 runs 19 residues. In DNA, the CDR3 is TGTGCCAGCAGCTTTACTTCGGGACTAGCGGGAGGGCTCGGGTACGAGCAGTACTTC. Translation: CASSFTSGLAGGLGYEQYF. The full variable domain, completed using reference TRBV7-3 and TRBJ2-7, is GAGVSQTPSNKVTEKGKYVELRCDPISGHTALYWYRQSLGQGPEFLIYFQGTGAADDSGLPNDRFFAVRPEGSVSTLKIQRTERGDSAVYLCASSFTSGLAGGLGYEQYFGPGTRLTVT.

The V and J genes are TRBV5-4 and TRBJ1-2; D is possibly TRBD1 (6 bases). V was shortened by 6 bases and J by 7 bases, with 22 bases between the two germline ends. Germline CDR1 and CDR2: SGHNT and YYREEE (reference sequence). There are 15 residues in the CDR3. In DNA, the CDR3 is TGTGCCAGCACCAGCTTTAGTGGGGGCGCATTTGGCTACACCTTC. Translated: CASTSFSGGAFGYTF.

This chain connects TRBV7-9 to TRBJ2-3, with D perhaps matching TRBD2 (5 bases). CDR1 and CDR2 from the germline V gene are SEHNR and FQNEAQ (reference sequence). Trimming pared 6 bases from V and 2 bases from J, leaving 15 bases between. The CDR3 totals 15 residues. CDR3 nucleotide sequence: TGTGCCAGCAGTTTCGGGAAAGGTGACACAGATACGCAGTATTTT. It encodes CASSFGKGDTDTQYF.

This clonotype was detected ten times or more. The chain joins TRBV7-8 to TRBJ1-1; TRBD1 is a possible D gene (6 bases). V dropped 1 base and J dropped 9 bases, with 18 bases sitting between them. Germline V gene lookup returns CDR1 SGHVS and CDR2 FQNEAQ. This CDR3 region has 15 residues. Here the CDR3 DNA reads TGTGCCAGCAGCTTAGTGATTCTTGGGACAACTAAAGCTTTCTTT. It translates to CASSLVILGTTKAFF.

This clonotype was counted many times. This chain uses TRBV12-3 or TRBV12-4 with TRBJ2-7; D not resolved. V lost 3 bases and J lost 6, with 9 bases in between. This CDR3 spans 12 amino acids. CDR3 amino acids: CASSFTRREQYF. CDR3 bases: TGTGCCAGCAGTTTTACAAGACGCGAGCAGTACTTC.

There are many counts of this clonotype. The chain joins TRBV18 to TRBJ2-1, with D possibly being TRBD2 (5 bases). The germline CDR1 and CDR2 sequences are KGHSH and LQKENI. With 0 bases removed from V and 8 bases from J, the gap between germline ends came to 8 bases. The CDR3 covers 13 residues. The chain's CDR3 is CASSPPGSDEQFF. CDR3 in DNA: TGTGCCAGCTCACCACCGGGTAGCGATGAGCAGTTCTTC.

The chain has TRBV30 and TRBJ2-3, with 8 positions matching TRBD1. In germline, CDR1 is GTSNPN, CDR2 SVGIG (reference sequence). V trimming: 5 bases; J trimming: 1 base; junction bases outside the gene matches: 8. The length of the CDR3 is 15 residues. CDR3 loop: CAWETPGQGTDTQYF. In nucleotides, the CDR3 is TGTGCCTGGGAGACTCCGGGACAGGGCACAGATACGCAGTATTTT.

V and J are TRBV14 and TRBJ1-6; D not resolved. Germline CDR1 and CDR2: SGHDN and FVKESK. Between the trimmed V and J ends, which lost 6 bases and 4 bases, there was a span of 10 bases. CDR3 length: 14 amino acids. CDR3 coding DNA: TGTGCCAGCAGACGATCTGGGTATAATTCACCCCTCCACTTT. This encodes CASRRSGYNSPLHF.

This clonotype was picked up many times. This chain joins TRBV12-3 or TRBV12-4 and TRBJ2-1; 9 bases are a match to TRBD2. This CDR3 is 14 amino acids long. Unmatched junction bases numbered 7, after V lost 4 bases and J lost 9 bases. The CDR3 region is CASSSLAGSGEQFF. The CDR3 DNA sequence: TGTGCCAGCAGTTCGCTAGCGGGAAGCGGTGAGCAGTTCTTC.

Comments on this clonotype: A read error may account for a junction end that differs from germline. The V gene is TRBV3-1, the J gene TRBJ2-5; the D gene is possibly TRBD1 (5 bases). This CDR3 contains 17 residues. The germline V gene has CDR1 LGHDT and CDR2 YNNKEL (reference sequence). DNA for the CDR3: TGTGTCAGCAGCCAAGATCGCAGGGTCTTGGGGCAAGAGACCCAGTACTTC. Protein product: CVSSQDRRVLGQETQYF.

This clonotype came up many times. The chain links TRBV5-4 to TRBJ2-5; D possibly corresponds to TRBD1 (6 bases). The CDR3 covers 17 residues. V gave up 1 base and J gave up 5 bases, with 21 bases separating them. Germline V gene data show CDR1 as SGHNT and CDR2 as YYREEE (reference sequence). CDR3 DNA sequence: TGTGCCAGCAGCTTGAGCGTGGGCCAGGGGCCTTGGGAGACCCAGTACTTC. This encodes CASSLSVGQGPWETQYF. Full variable domain (missing parts from reference TRBV5-4 and TRBJ2-5): ETGVTQSPTHLIKTRGQQVTLRCSSQSGHNTVSWYQQALGQGPQFIFQYYREEENGRGNFPPRFSGLQFPNYSSELNVNALELDDSALYLCASSLSVGQGPWETQYFGPGTRLLVL.

The gene calls are TRBV4-1 and TRBJ1-4, with 12 positions matching TRBD1. V shed 2 bases and J 8 bases; nucleotides not matched to a gene: 3. The CDR3 has 15 residues. The germline CDR1 and CDR2 sequences are MGHRA and YSYEKL. CDR3 amino acids: CASSQLGTGGEKLFF. CDR3 nucleotides: TGCGCCAGCAGCCAACTCGGGACAGGGGGCGAAAAACTGTTTTTT.

This clonotype has ten or more counts. This chain uses TRBV7-2 with TRBJ2-2; D may be TRBD1 (6 bases). V shed 2 bases and J shed 4 bases, with 11 bases lying between them. CDR3 length equals 15 residues. Germline CDR1 SGHTA, CDR2 FQGNSA. The CDR3 protein is CASSLRGTTTGELFF. The CDR3, as DNA: TGTGCCAGCAGCTTAAGGGGGACGACCACCGGGGAGCTGTTTTTT.

This clonotype was seen ten or more times. The chain employs TRBV27 and TRBJ2-5; D might be TRBD1 or TRBD2, each matching 5 bases. The CDR3 runs 14 residues. Germline loops: CDR1 MNHEY, CDR2 SMNVEV (reference sequence). V lost 5 bases and J 5 bases, leaving 15 bases between the germline ends. For the CDR3, the DNA is TGTGCCAGCAGTGTCGGGACGAAGGGGGAGACCCAGTACTTC. This translates into CASSVGTKGETQYF.

This clonotype was counted ten times or more. The rearrangement uses TRBV5-1 and TRBJ2-7, with unresolved D. Germline-derived CDR1 and CDR2 are SGHRS and YFSETQ. V shed 5 bases and J shed 6 bases, with 12 bases lying between them. The CDR3 contains 12 residues. CDR3 protein: CASRSVRAEQYF. The CDR3 nucleotides are TGCGCCAGCAGATCGGTAAGGGCCGAGCAGTACTTC. Full variable domain (missing parts from reference TRBV5-1 and TRBJ2-7): KAGVTQTPRYLIKTRGQQVTLSCSPISGHRSVSWYQQTPGQGLQFLFEYFSETQRNKGNFPGRFSGRQFSNSRSEMNVSTLELGDSALYLCASRSVRAEQYFGPGTRLTVT.